These 21 T cell receptor beta chains came from one sample sequenced in a study of T cells after yellow fever vaccination. TCRdb reanalysed the 5' RACE reads using MiXCR and keeps one entry per CDR3 protein. The sample has around 600,000 distinct CDR3 sequences, roughly an eighth seen once. This specimen consisted of PBMCs, obtained on the day of the yellow fever booster vaccination. These receptors came from a man aged 30 to 39 who received the YFV17D yellow fever vaccine.

The J gene is TRBJ1-2, the V gene TRBV7-2; TRBD1 is a possible D gene (6 bases). The germline V gene has CDR1 SGHTA and CDR2 FQGNSA. This CDR3 comprises 14 residues. The V end was cut by 5 bases, the J end by 7 bases, with 17 bases between. Here the CDR3 reads CASSTRGGQSGYTF. Written as DNA, the CDR3 is TGTGCCAGCAGCACCCGTGGGGGGCAGAGTGGCTACACCTTC.

The chain links TRBV20-1 to TRBJ2-4, with D perhaps matching TRBD1 (5 bases). Germline V gene data show CDR1 as DFQATT and CDR2 as SNEGSKA (reference sequence). V lost 4 bases and J lost 9, with 16 bases in between. This CDR3 is 13 amino acids long. CDR3 in amino acids: CSAKPRALSIQYF. The CDR3 DNA reads as TGCAGTGCTAAACCCAGGGCGCTTTCCATTCAGTACTTC.

This clonotype showed up just a few times. This CDR3 is CASSLGIGDINTGELFF. As DNA, the CDR3 is TGCGCCAGCAGCTTGGGAATAGGGGACATAAACACCGGGGAGCTGTTTTTT. The chain has TRBV5-1 and TRBJ2-2, with D possibly matching TRBD1 (6 bases). The CDR3 extends over 17 amino acids. Per the germline V gene, CDR1 is SGHRS and CDR2 is YFSETQ. The V end lost 0 bases, the J end lost 2 bases, and 14 bases lay between the germline ends.

This clonotype came up many times. The J gene is TRBJ2-3, the V gene TRBV9; a weak D match, TRBD1 (6 bases). The ends were cut back, 0 bases at V and 7 bases at J, with 9 bases in the middle. The germline V gene has CDR1 SGDLS and CDR2 YYNGEE. CDR3 size: 13 residues. The CDR3 loop reads CASSVGRGNTQYF. The CDR3 nucleotides read TGTGCCAGCAGCGTAGGAAGGGGGAATACGCAGTATTTT.

V is TRBV27 and J is TRBJ1-4; D call uncertain. The CDR3 runs 13 residues. From germline, CDR1 is MNHEY and CDR2 SMNVEV (reference sequence). Trimming took off 3 bases at V and 4 bases at J, with 6 bases between the two ends. CDR3 nucleotides: TGTGCCAGCAGTTTGCGGGGTAATGAAAAACTGTTTTTT. It yields the protein CASSLRGNEKLFF.

This clonotype was observed a few times. The chain links TRBV28 to TRBJ1-1; D gene unclear. Trimming pared 6 bases from V and 5 bases from J, leaving 16 bases between. CDR3 length equals 14 residues. CDR1 and CDR2 (germline): MDHEN, SYDVKM. CDR3 bases: TGTGCCAGCAGCCTGGCTGGGAGGAAGACTGAAGCTTTCTTT. Protein sequence: CASSLAGRKTEAFF.

V usage is TRBV7-6 and J usage is TRBJ1-1, with D possibly matching TRBD1 (5 bases). The CDR3 length is 16 residues. CDR1 is SGHVS and CDR2 is FNYEAQ in the germline V gene. V was pared by 5 bases and J by 4 bases, with 20 bases between. DNA for the CDR3: TGTGCCAGCAGCAATTCTTACGCCAGGAGGGGCACTGAAGCTTTCTTT. Translation: CASSNSYARRGTEAFF. Drawing the rest from reference TRBV7-6 and TRBJ1-1, the complete variable domain is GAGVSQSPRYKVTKRGQDVALRCDPISGHVSLYWYRQALGQGPEFLTYFNYEAQQDKSGLPNDRFSAERPEGSISTLTIQRTEQRDSAMYRCASSNSYARRGTEAFFGQGTRLTVV.

The rearrangement uses TRBV20-1 and TRBJ1-6; 7 nucleotides line up with TRBD1. This CDR3 has 14 residues. With 3 bases clipped from V and 2 bases from J, the junction kept 1 base outside the gene matches. Germline loops: CDR1 DFQATT, CDR2 SNEGSKA (reference sequence). CDR3 bases: TGCAGTGCTAGGGGACAGACCTATAATTCACCCCTCCACTTT. Translated: CSARGQTYNSPLHF.

This chain connects TRBV20-1 to TRBJ2-5; D tentatively fits TRBD1 or TRBD2 (5 bases each). Trimming stripped 6 bases from V and 5 bases from J, with 16 bases between. CDR3 length: 13 amino acids. Per germline, CDR1 DFQATT and CDR2 SNEGSKA (reference sequence). This CDR3 is CSALWDPLETQYF. The CDR3 bases are TGCAGTGCCCTATGGGACCCACTGGAGACCCAGTACTTC.

The rearrangement links TRBV11-2 to TRBJ2-5, with TRBD1 matching over 10 bases. The CDR3 spans 15 residues. The junction had 9 bases not matched to a gene; V was cut back by 6 bases and J by 5 bases. Per the germline V gene, CDR1 is SGHAT and CDR2 is FQNNGV. CDR3 in DNA: TGTGCCAGCAGAGCTTGGGACAGGGGCAGGGAGACCCAGTACTTC. Protein product: CASRAWDRGRETQYF.

This clonotype was seen only a few times. This chain uses TRBV11-2 with TRBJ2-7; 14 positions match TRBD2. The J segment lost 5 bases and the V segment lost 4 bases, leaving 16 bases of the junction unmatched. CDR1 is SGHAT and CDR2 is FQNNGV in the germline V gene. The CDR3 covers 19 residues. The CDR3 nucleotides read TGTGCCAGCAGCTGGAGCCCCGGGACTAGCGGGAGTAAGATCCACGAGCAGTACTTC. It specifies CASSWSPGTSGSKIHEQYF.

Here the CDR3 reads CATTGGGSSTDTQYF. The CDR3 region has the DNA TGTGCCACGACGGGCGGGGGCTCTAGCACAGATACGCAGTATTTT. The chain is built from TRBV15 and TRBJ2-3, with a tentative D call TRBD2 (7 bases). The CDR3 runs 15 residues. The V and J ends lost 9 bases and 0 bases respectively, with 16 bases between them. Germline V gives CDR1 LNHNV, CDR2 YYDKDF (reference sequence).

The chain uses TRBV10-3 and TRBJ2-5, with TRBD1 identical over 8 bases. Germline CDR1 and CDR2: ENHRY and SYGVKD. This CDR3 region has 12 residues. V dropped 4 bases and J dropped 5; count of bases not matched to a gene: 0. The CDR3 sequence is CAISGTGETQYF. The CDR3 DNA follows: TGTGCCATCAGTGGGACAGGGGAGACCCAGTACTTC.

This clonotype occurred a few times. The V gene is TRBV5-1, the J gene TRBJ1-4; D call uncertain. Germline CDR1 reads SGHRS; CDR2 reads YFSETQ. V lost 0 bases and J lost 2, with 11 bases in between. This CDR3 contains 16 residues. In nucleotides, the CDR3 is TGCGCCAGCAGCTTGGGCCCCCAAGGGACTAATGAAAAACTGTTTTTT. As protein: CASSLGPQGTNEKLFF.

This rearrangement joins TRBV10-3 to TRBJ2-7; maybe TRBD1 (5 bases). There are 13 residues in the CDR3. Germline V gene data show CDR1 as ENHRY and CDR2 as SYGVKD. Between the trimmed V and J ends, which lost 7 bases and 3 bases, there was a span of 13 bases. This chain's CDR3 is CAINKDTSYEQYF. The CDR3, as DNA: TGTGCCATCAATAAGGACACCAGCTACGAGCAGTACTTC.

The DNA of the CDR3 is TGCAGTGCCGCGCGACAGGGGGCAGATACGCAGTATTTT. This codes for CSAARQGADTQYF. The gene calls are TRBV20-1 and TRBJ2-3, with 9 positions matching TRBD1. The CDR3 runs to 13 residues. V dropped 6 bases and J dropped 4; count of bases not matched to a gene: 5. The V gene's germline CDR1 is DFQATT and CDR2 SNEGSKA (reference sequence).

This clonotype came up a few times. V is TRBV28 and J is TRBJ2-3; TRBD2 matches at 8 bases. The germline V gene has CDR1 MDHEN and CDR2 SYDVKM. V shed 6 bases, J shed 5 bases, and the junction held 10 bases outside the gene matches. The CDR3 is 15 amino acids. The CDR3 here is CASSQTAGAEDTQYF. The CDR3 DNA sequence: TGTGCCAGCAGCCAAACAGCGGGAGCGGAAGATACGCAGTATTTT.

This chain links TRBV5-1 with TRBJ2-5; 9 nucleotides line up with TRBD2. Losses at the gene ends were 5 bases for V and 5 bases for J; bases not matched to a gene: 10. Germline loops: CDR1 SGHRS, CDR2 YFSETQ. CDR3 size: 15 residues. The DNA of the CDR3 is TGCGCCAGCAGTTTTGGTAGCGGGAGAAGTGAGACCCAGTACTTC. Translating it yields CASSFGSGRSETQYF.

V and J are TRBV5-1 and TRBJ2-1, with no clear D. Trimming took off 2 bases at V and 0 bases at J, with 12 bases between the two ends. Germline V gives CDR1 SGHRS, CDR2 YFSETQ. This CDR3 is built from 16 residues. The CDR3 DNA is TGCGCCAGCAGCTTTCGAACTGGACGCTCCTACAATGAGCAGTTCTTC. Translation: CASSFRTGRSYNEQFF. The full variable domain, with the rest looked up from reference TRBV5-1 and TRBJ2-1, is KAGVTQTPRYLIKTRGQQVTLSCSPISGHRSVSWYQQTPGQGLQFLFEYFSETQRNKGNFPGRFSGRQFSNSRSEMNVSTLELGDSALYLCASSFRTGRSYNEQFFGPGTRLTVL.

The rearrangement uses TRBV7-9 and TRBJ2-2; the D gene is possibly TRBD1 (6 bases). The CDR3 length is 11 residues. Germline V lookup: CDR1 SEHNR, CDR2 FQNEAQ (reference sequence). The V and J ends lost 10 bases and 7 bases respectively, with 10 bases between them. The CDR3 here is CANEGVGELFF. CDR3 DNA sequence: TGTGCCAACGAGGGGGTCGGGGAGCTGTTTTTT.

This clonotype appeared a few times. CDR3 nucleotides: TGTGCCAGTAACGCCCGGGACAGGGCTGAAAAACTGTTTTTT. It codes for CASNARDRAEKLFF. V is TRBV19 and J is TRBJ1-4; 9 positions agree with TRBD1. CDR3 length equals 14 residues. Germline CDR1 LNHDA, CDR2 SQIVND (reference sequence). J lost 7 bases, V lost 7 bases, and 7 bases had no gene match.